Listed here are 18 T cell receptor beta chains from one sample, sequenced in a study of blood T cell repertoires in COVID-19. TCRdb keeps only in-frame clones here, not all; method: immunoSEQ multiplex PCR. The table lists about 120,000 clones, less than 80% of them singletons, with about 2.5% in the top ten. The sample consisted of peripheral blood. These receptor sequences come from a middle-aged man with acute or convalescent COVID-19.

A single count supports this clone. The chain joins TRBV27 to TRBJ2-5, with D maybe TRBD2 (7 bases). The ends were cut back, 6 bases at V and 4 bases at J, with 12 bases in the middle. This CDR3 is 13 amino acids long. CDR1 and CDR2 (germline): MNHEY, SMNVEV (reference sequence). The CDR3 nucleotides read TGTGCCAGCAGAGGGGGGGGGCCAGAGACCCAGTACTTC. Residues: CASRGGGPETQYF.

The chain carries TRBV7-3 and TRBJ2-2, with 8 positions matching TRBD1. V shed 1 base and J 3 bases; nucleotides not matched to a gene: 1. CDR3 length: 15 residues. Germline V CDR1 and CDR2: SGHTA, FQGTGA. The CDR3: CASSLRQGHTGELFF. In DNA, the CDR3 is TGTGCCAGCAGCTTAAGACAGGGGCACACCGGGGAGCTGTTTTTT. The full variable domain, rest sourced from reference TRBV7-3 and TRBJ2-2, is GAGVSQTPSNKVTEKGKYVELRCDPISGHTALYWYRQSLGQGPEFLIYFQGTGAADDSGLPNDRFFAVRPEGSVSTLKIQRTERGDSAVYLCASSLRQGHTGELFFGEGSRLTVL.

This clone has only a few counts. The gene calls are TRBV18 and TRBJ2-5; tentative D call: TRBD2 (6 bases). Deletions cut 8 bases from V and 2 bases from J, with 12 bases between. The CDR3 totals 13 residues. Germline-derived CDR1 and CDR2 are KGHSH and LQKENI. The CDR3 DNA reads as TGTGCCAGCACCCCCGGGACTCAAGAGACCCAGTACTTC. As protein: CASTPGTQETQYF.

The gene calls are TRBV24-1 and TRBJ2-5; D might be TRBD2 (7 bases). Germline-derived CDR1 and CDR2 are KGHDR and SFDVKD. Trimming cost V 4 bases and J 4 bases, with 18 bases left between them. The CDR3 has 16 amino acids. In nucleotides, the CDR3 is TGTGCCACCAGTGAATTCGGAAAAGGGGGGGTAGAGACCCAGTACTTC. Translation: CATSEFGKGGVETQYF.

The CDR3 spells CASSRDGTSGAYEQYF. The CDR3 nucleotides are TGTGCCAGCAGTCGCGACGGGACTAGCGGAGCCTACGAGCAGTACTTC. J is TRBJ2-7 and V is TRBV27; the match to TRBD2 covers 11 bases. Trimming took 5 bases from V and 2 from J; bases not matched to a gene: 8. Germline CDR1 and CDR2: MNHEY and SMNVEV (reference sequence). The CDR3 covers 16 residues.

The chain's CDR3 is CATSTQGGSTEAFF. The DNA of the CDR3 is TGTGCCACCAGCACACAGGGTGGGAGCACTGAAGCTTTCTTT. The chain recombines TRBV15 with TRBJ1-1; D might be TRBD1 (6 bases). Germline values: CDR1 LNHNV, CDR2 YYDKDF (reference sequence). V was trimmed by 4 bases and J by 4 bases, leaving 13 bases between them. This CDR3 spans 14 amino acids. The whole variable domain, remainder taken from reference TRBV15 and TRBJ1-1, is DAMVIQNPRYQVTQFGKPVTLSCSQTLNHNVMYWYQQKSSQAPKLLFHYYDKDFNNEADTPDNFQSRRPNTSFCFLDIRSPGLGDTAMYLCATSTQGGSTEAFFGQGTRLTVV.

The chain couples TRBV7-9 to TRBJ1-5; perhaps TRBD1 as D (5 bases). V was shortened by 1 base and J by 9 bases, with 13 bases between the two germline ends. CDR3 length equals 14 residues. In germline, CDR1 is SEHNR, CDR2 FQNEAQ (reference sequence). For the CDR3, the DNA is TGTGCCAGCAGCTTAGGGCAGGACACTACGCCCCAGCATTTT. Protein sequence: CASSLGQDTTPQHF.

This clone occurred once. The CDR3 loop is CATSDSAGRSSYNEQFF. In DNA, the CDR3 is TGTGCCACCAGTGATTCGGCGGGGCGGAGCTCCTACAATGAGCAGTTCTTC. J is TRBJ2-1 and V is TRBV24-1; maybe TRBD2 (6 bases). V was pared by 2 bases and J by 0 bases, with 13 bases between. Germline V gene sequence: CDR1 KGHDR, CDR2 SFDVKD. The CDR3 runs to 17 residues.

The chain joins TRBV9 to TRBJ2-3, with D possibly being TRBD2 (6 bases). Germline values: CDR1 SGDLS, CDR2 YYNGEE. Trimming pared 7 bases from V and 0 bases from J, leaving 15 bases between. The CDR3 runs to 15 residues. This chain's CDR3 is CASREIAASTDTQYF. The CDR3 DNA reads as TGTGCCAGCCGGGAAATAGCGGCTAGCACAGATACGCAGTATTTT.

This chain links TRBV10-3 with TRBJ2-7, with TRBD2 matching 9 bases. V trimming: 6 bases; J trimming: 6 bases; junction bases outside the gene matches: 9. The CDR3 runs 14 residues. Germline V gene data show CDR1 as ENHRY and CDR2 as SYGVKD. The CDR3 sequence is CAIRYLAGMGEQYF. CDR3 nucleotide sequence: TGTGCCATCAGATATCTAGCGGGAATGGGCGAGCAGTACTTC.

The gene calls are TRBV6-5 and TRBJ2-7; D is uncertain. The CDR3 covers 12 residues. Between the trimmed V and J ends, which lost 8 bases and 3 bases, there was a span of 11 bases. The V gene's germline CDR1 is MNHEY and CDR2 SVGAGI. The chain's CDR3 is CASEEINYEQYF. The DNA of the CDR3 is TGTGCCAGCGAGGAGATAAACTACGAGCAGTACTTC.

CDR3 nucleotide sequence: TGTGCCAGCAGGTCGCTGCACAGGGGGGTTAGCACAGATACGCAGTATTTT. Translated: CASRSLHRGVSTDTQYF. The J gene is TRBJ2-3, the V gene TRBV27, with 8 bases fitting TRBD1. V gave up 6 bases and J gave up 0 bases; unmatched junction bases: 11. The CDR3 length is 17 residues. The germline CDR1 and CDR2 sequences are MNHEY and SMNVEV (reference sequence).

This chain joins TRBV5-5 and TRBJ2-4; 7 nucleotides align to TRBD2. V shed 4 bases, J shed 6 bases, and the junction held 7 bases outside the gene matches. This CDR3 spans 14 amino acids. Germline CDR1 reads SGHKS; CDR2 reads YYEKEE (reference sequence). CDR3 amino acids: CASSRGEGLNIQYF. In DNA form, the CDR3 reads TGTGCCAGCAGCCGTGGGGAGGGCTTAAACATTCAGTACTTC.

This clone showed up just a few times. The chain couples TRBV30 to TRBJ1-2; 8 nucleotides agree with TRBD1. V shed 3 bases and J 4 bases; nucleotides not matched to a gene: 1. The CDR3 is 12 residues long. Germline V gene lookup returns CDR1 GTSNPN and CDR2 SVGIG (reference sequence). This CDR3 is CAWSQGAYGYTF. The CDR3 DNA reads TGTGCCTGGAGCCAGGGGGCCTATGGCTACACCTTC. Together with reference TRBV30 and TRBJ1-2, the CDR3 gives the full variable domain: SQTIHQWPATLVQPVGSPLSLECTVEGTSNPNLYWYRQAAGRGLQLLFYSVGIGQISSEVPQNLSASRPQDRQFILSSKKLLLSDSGFYLCAWSQGAYGYTFGSGTRLTVV.

There are a few counts of this clone. The chain joins TRBV5-1 to TRBJ2-2, with 9 bases identical to TRBD1. The CDR3 has 17 amino acids. Germline lookup yields CDR1 SGHRS and CDR2 YFSETQ. The V segment lost 5 bases and the J segment 1 base; nucleotides outside the gene matches: 9. The CDR3 region is CASSFPGQGKNTGELFF. The CDR3 DNA reads as TGCGCCAGCAGTTTCCCCGGACAGGGGAAGAACACCGGGGAGCTGTTTTTT.

This clone was found a few times. The chain joins TRBV7-9 to TRBJ2-7; 10 bases map to TRBD1. The CDR3 covers 15 residues. Germline CDR1 and CDR2: SEHNR and FQNEAQ (reference sequence). Trimming at V came to 4 bases and at J to 5 bases, leaving 8 bases not matched to a gene. The chain's CDR3 is CASSYPRTGGDEQYF. The CDR3, as DNA: TGTGCCAGCAGCTACCCTAGGACAGGGGGTGACGAGCAGTACTTC.

The V call is TRBV12-3 or TRBV12-4, the J call TRBJ1-4, with D unclear. This CDR3 contains 13 residues. Deletions cut 7 bases from V and 8 bases from J, with 14 bases between. This CDR3 is CASTSRFVEKLFF. The CDR3 region has the DNA TGTGCCAGCACTAGTAGGTTTGTGGAAAAACTGTTTTTT.

This chain links TRBV10-3 with TRBJ1-2, with a possible D match to TRBD1 (5 bases). The CDR3 spans 11 residues. V lost 4 bases, J lost 12 bases, and 12 bases lay in between. Germline CDR1 reads ENHRY; CDR2 reads SYGVKD. The CDR3 nucleotides are TGTGCCATCAGTGGGGGCGTCCCTCACACCTTC. Translated: CAISGGVPHTF.